This T cell receptor (beta chain) was observed in a study of naive and memory T cell subsets. Study conclusions and caveats: There was no ground truth to check naive and memory subset results.

This clonotype has ten or more counts. Its antigen is currently unknown. Both TRBC1 and TRBC2 were covered by a beta constant-region primer of two equimolar oligonucleotides. Ligated cDNA was amplified by four rounds of PCR with nested alpha and beta constant-region primers and SP2. Using its own MiXCR run on the UMI-ligation and nested PCR reads, TCRdb lists one record per CDR3 protein. The data contain approximately 17,000 distinct CDR3 sequences, just over 8.5% of them singletons. This CDR3 has 12 amino acids. Germline values: CDR1 SGHTA, CDR2 FQGNSA. V was clipped by 1 base and J by 11 bases, with 11 bases between them.

This clonotype was obtained from a human donor in good health. Sequencing was done on a sample of central memory CD8+ T cells from blood. The chain couples TRBV7-2 to TRBJ1-1; no clear D gene. CDR3 coding DNA: TGTGCCAGCAGCTTAGACAGTCCCCTCGCTTTCTTT. Translating it yields CASSLDSPLAFF.